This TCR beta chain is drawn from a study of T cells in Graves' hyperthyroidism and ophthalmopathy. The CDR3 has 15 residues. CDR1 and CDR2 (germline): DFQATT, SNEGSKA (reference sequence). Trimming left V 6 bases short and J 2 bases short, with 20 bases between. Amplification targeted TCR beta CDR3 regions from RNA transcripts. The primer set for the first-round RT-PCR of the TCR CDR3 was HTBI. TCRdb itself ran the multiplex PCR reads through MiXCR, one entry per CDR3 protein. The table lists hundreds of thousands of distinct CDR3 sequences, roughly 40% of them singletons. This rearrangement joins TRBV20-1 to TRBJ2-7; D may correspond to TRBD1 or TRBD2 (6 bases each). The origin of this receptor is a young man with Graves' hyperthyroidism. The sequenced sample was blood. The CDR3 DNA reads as TGCAGTGCCCCCTTACTCGGGGGCATCACCTACGAGCAGTACTTC. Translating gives CSAPLLGGITYEQYF.